The entry below describes one T cell receptor (beta chain). The antigen it binds to is not known. Per-nucleotide qualities are absent, and no much larger clonotype sits a single base away. TCRbeta CDR3 regions were amplified from genomic DNA using the immunoSEQ Assay, a bias-controlled multiplex PCR. The authors' pipeline ran thus. The number of nucleated cells in each sample was estimated from the amplification of reference gene primers within the assay. To quantify the absolute abundance of each unique TCRbeta CDR3 rearrangement, sequence reads were collapsed and filtered. Productive Simpson clonality was computed per sample as the square root of Simpson's diversity index over productive rearrangements. TCRdb provides this immuneACCESS table in a form limited to in-frame rearrangements. Some clones are lacking; in checked studies, under half of them reflect an unresolved V gene, and why the rest are absent is not known. V and J calls and clone size come straight from that table; D and trimming were deduced from the DNA. Across this sample there are about 200,000 clones, with 89% seen only once. The top ten hold about 6.7% of the sample.

Collaborating institutions collected whole blood in K2EDTA tubes following their own protocols. For TCRbeta analysis, collaborators shipped samples as frozen whole blood, isolated PBMCs, or DNA extracted from either of those sample types. The data originate from a study of blood T cell repertoires in COVID-19 (TCRdb year 2020). In terms of the full investigation: Samples from collaborators originated in the United States, Italy and Spain and spanned both the acute and convalescent phases of COVID-19. Subjects who had been exposed to COVID-19, were actively infected with it, or had recovered from it provided the deeply sampled blood TCRbeta repertoires that made up the dataset. The material from the prospective study consisted of cDNA or gDNA derived from T cells, B-cell-depleted T cells, or PBMCs. Sample metadata almost always included a de-identified subject ID, COVID-19 status, age in years and sex. Samples were obtained from the ongoing ImmuneRACE study (first 160 participants) and from approximately 1,200 subjects provided by 6 global collaborators. The repertoires were made available in a free public database intended to serve as a resource for research on the immune response to SARS-CoV-2. Where available, HLA class I and class II types were obtained from metadata supplied by the sample provider rather than from assay-based typing. The paper as a whole reports these results and caveats: The amount of clinical and demographic metadata varied by source and participant and was provided uncurated.

Reading from cysteine to phenylalanine, the CDR3 counts 14 amino acids. The entry retains the CDR3 DNA only, 42 bases that are in frame from base 1. V lost 5 bases and J lost 3 bases, and the count of bases not matched to a germline gene is 3. The germline V gene gives CDR1 as KGHSH and CDR2 as LQKENI. The V and J segments used are TRBV18 and TRBJ1-3; TRBD1 fits 8 bases in the junction. This clonotype was obtained from a man aged 35 to 55 with acute or convalescent COVID-19. The source material was peripheral blood. The DNA reads as follows: TGTGCCAGCTCAGGGACAGGCGGTGGAAACACCATATATTTT. The translation is CASSGTGGGNTIYF.